This T cell receptor (beta chain) originates from a study of blood T cell repertoires in COVID-19. The age range of participants was about 18 to 100 years, with residence in roughly 25 US areas. Original handling: Estimated nucleated cell counts came from reference gene primer amplification. Repertoires were generated with immunoSEQ multiplex PCR, while TCRdb's copy carries only in-frame clones and drops some. That table gives V, J and clone size, and the DNA gave D and trimming. The table includes about 270,000 clones, 75% to 90% detected once. The germline V gene encodes CDR1 MNHEY and CDR2 SVGAGI. V dropped 8 bases and J dropped 0; count of bases not matched to a gene: 9. This CDR3 contains 15 residues.

This receptor was obtained from a woman in her late teens or twenties who had recovered from COVID-19. This chain links TRBV6-5 with TRBJ2-7; 8 bases are shared with TRBD2. The specimen was PBMCs or T cells enriched from blood (not recorded which). The CDR3 nucleotides are TGTGCCAGCCACCGGGGGGGGCTTAGCTCCTACGAGCAGTACTTC. This encodes CASHRGGLSSYEQYF.